This entry describes one T cell receptor (beta chain). Antigen: not known. The CDR3 is made up of 13 amino acids. Trimming shortened V by 5 bases and J by 2 bases, and 6 bases separated the two germline ends. CDR1 and CDR2 (germline): SGHTA, FQGNSA. Assay: immunoSEQ multiplex PCR; the TCRdb copy retains only in-frame clones and omits some. The sample records approximately 130,000 clones, approximately 86% being singletons. These data belong to a study of T cell responses to AZD1222 COVID-19 vaccine. Study-wide results and limits: White British donors predominated, females outnumbered males, and clonal diversity was possibly underestimated. Two doses of AZD1222 preceded a rise in Spike-specific TCR breadth and depth.

The chain couples TRBV7-2 to TRBJ1-4; a possible D gene is TRBD1 (5 bases). The source was peripheral blood, collected 28 days after the second AZD1222 dose. This TCR was recovered from an adult who received the AZD1222 COVID-19 vaccine. In DNA, the CDR3 is TGTGCCAGCAGCCGACAGACTAATGAAAAACTGTTTTTT. Its translation: CASSRQTNEKLFF.